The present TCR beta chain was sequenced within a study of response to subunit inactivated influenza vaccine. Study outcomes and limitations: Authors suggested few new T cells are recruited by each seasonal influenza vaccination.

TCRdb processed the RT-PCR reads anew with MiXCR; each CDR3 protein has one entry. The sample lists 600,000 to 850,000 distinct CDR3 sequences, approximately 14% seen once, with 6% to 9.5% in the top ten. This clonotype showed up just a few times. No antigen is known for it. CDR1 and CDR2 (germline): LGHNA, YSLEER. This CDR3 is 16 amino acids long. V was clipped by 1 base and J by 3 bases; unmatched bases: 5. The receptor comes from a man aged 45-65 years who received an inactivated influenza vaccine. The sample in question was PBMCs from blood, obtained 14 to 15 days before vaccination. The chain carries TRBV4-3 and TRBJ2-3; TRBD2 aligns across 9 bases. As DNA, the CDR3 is TGCGCCAGCAGCCAAGTTAGCGGGAGTGGAACAGATACGCAGTATTTT. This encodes CASSQVSGSGTDTQYF.